The 16 T cell receptor beta chains presented below share a single source sample, sequenced in a study of immune evolution from preneoplasia to lung adenocarcinoma. TCRdb's copy holds only in-frame clones and misses some; the assay was immunoSEQ multiplex PCR. The sample has thousands of clones; around three quarters are singletons. The sequenced sample consisted of FFPE invasive lung adenocarcinoma tissue. Every receptor here comes from a person aged 35 to 50 with lung adenocarcinoma.

The V and J genes are TRBV4-2 and TRBJ2-3; maybe TRBD2 (5 bases). V was cut by 1 base and J by 2 bases, with 13 bases left in between. Germline V gene lookup returns CDR1 LGHNA and CDR2 YNFKEQ. The CDR3 consists of 16 residues. The CDR3 here is CASSQVLGVHTDTQYF. The CDR3 DNA follows: TGTGCCAGCAGCCAAGTTCTCGGGGTTCACACAGATACGCAGTATTTT.

The chain combines TRBV2 with TRBJ1-2, with unresolved D. V lost 4 bases, J lost 4 bases, and 1 base lay in between. Germline loops: CDR1 SNHLY, CDR2 FYNNEI. The CDR3 totals 10 residues. In nucleotides, the CDR3 is TGTGCCAGCAGTGGCTATGGCTACACCTTC. It is translated as CASSGYGYTF.

This clone was observed once. The chain links TRBV30 to TRBJ1-2; no firm D call. Germline loops: CDR1 GTSNPN, CDR2 SVGIG (reference sequence). CDR3 length: 12 amino acids. V gave up 0 bases and J gave up 5 bases, with 7 bases separating them. The CDR3 DNA reads TGTGCCTGGAGTGTTGGAGGTTATGGCTACACCTTC. Encoded protein: CAWSVGGYGYTF.

The chain carries TRBV6-5 and TRBJ2-1, with 7 bases lining up with TRBD2. The CDR3 length is 14 residues. After removal of 5 bases from V and 11 bases from J, the junction contained 12 bases not matched to a gene. In germline, CDR1 is MNHEY, CDR2 SVGAGI. CDR3: CASSPRHREDKQFF. For the CDR3, the DNA is TGTGCCAGCAGTCCTAGACACCGGGAGGATAAGCAGTTCTTC.

This clone was seen only a few times. Other DNA sequences in the same sample also yield this CDR3. The V gene is TRBV19, the J gene TRBJ2-3; 9 bases are a match to TRBD2. The V gene end was trimmed by 11 bases and the J gene end by 0 bases; junction bases not matched to a gene: 15. The germline V gene encodes CDR1 LNHDA and CDR2 SQIVND (reference sequence). This CDR3 comprises 17 residues. DNA of the CDR3: TGTGCCTCCGCGCGAGAGCGGGGGGCCGCTAGCACAGATACGCAGTATTTT. It specifies CASARERGAASTDTQYF.

The chain couples TRBV27 to TRBJ2-1, with 15 bases fitting TRBD2. CDR1 is MNHEY, CDR2 SMNVEV, per germline (reference sequence). V lost 4 bases to trimming and J lost 10 bases; unmatched junction nucleotides: 2. This CDR3 contains 14 residues. DNA for the CDR3: TGTGCCAGCAGTTGGGGACTAGCGGGAGGAGAGCAGTTCTTC. Translation: CASSWGLAGGEQFF.

This chain links TRBV7-9 with TRBJ2-7; D may be TRBD1 (6 bases). CDR3 length equals 13 residues. The V and J ends lost 5 bases and 5 bases respectively, with 13 bases between them. CDR1 and CDR2 from the germline V gene are SEHNR and FQNEAQ (reference sequence). This chain's CDR3 is CASSSQGRDEQYF. DNA for the CDR3: TGTGCCAGCAGCAGCCAGGGGAGAGACGAGCAGTACTTC.

The J gene is TRBJ1-1, the V gene TRBV5-4, with 9 bases that match TRBD1. This CDR3 is 14 amino acids long. Per germline, CDR1 SGHNT and CDR2 YYREEE (reference sequence). The V and J ends lost 4 bases and 0 bases, in that order; junction bases with no gene match: 1. CDR3 DNA sequence: TGTGCCAGCAGCAGACAGGGGGTGAACACTGAAGCTTTCTTT. It is translated as CASSRQGVNTEAFF.

The chain employs TRBV18 and TRBJ1-3, with D unclear. The CDR3 is 13 residues long. The V gene's germline CDR1 is KGHSH and CDR2 LQKENI. Trimming removed 1 base at V and 6 bases at J, with 7 bases between. CDR3 residues: CASSPRLENTIYF. The CDR3 nucleotides are TGTGCCAGCTCACCACGTCTCGAAAACACCATATATTTT.

V is TRBV10-3 and J is TRBJ2-7, with 7 bases lining up with TRBD1. J lost 5 bases, V lost 3 bases, and 13 bases had no gene match. CDR1 is ENHRY, CDR2 SYGVKD, per germline. CDR3 length: 16 residues. CDR3 sequence: CAISESNRGTSDEQYF. The CDR3 coding sequence is TGTGCCATCAGTGAATCAAACAGGGGAACTAGTGACGAGCAGTACTTC.

The chain joins TRBV29-1 to TRBJ2-7; weak D call: TRBD1 (6 bases). The CDR3 has 14 amino acids. V was pared by 1 base and J by 9 bases, with 19 bases between. Germline V gene data show CDR1 as SQVTM and CDR2 as ANQGSEA. The CDR3 sequence is CSVEAGSARGGQYF. In DNA, the CDR3 is TGCAGCGTTGAAGCCGGAAGCGCCAGGGGCGGGCAGTACTTC.

The rearrangement uses TRBV5-6 and TRBJ1-1; no reliable D call. Trimming took off 0 bases at V and 1 base at J, with 10 bases between the two ends. The CDR3 has 15 amino acids. Germline V lookup: CDR1 SGHDT, CDR2 YYEEEE. CDR3 region: CASSLEVHRNTEAFF. The CDR3 DNA reads TGTGCCAGCAGCTTGGAGGTACATAGGAACACTGAAGCTTTCTTT.

CDR3 nucleotide sequence: TGTGCCAGCACCGTGACAGGGCGGGGAAACACCATATATTTT. Translated, it gives CASTVTGRGNTIYF. The chain is built from TRBV28 and TRBJ1-3; 7 bases are a match to TRBD1. Per germline, CDR1 MDHEN and CDR2 SYDVKM. V shed 7 bases, J shed 4 bases, and the junction held 7 bases outside the gene matches. CDR3 length: 14 residues.

Written as DNA, the CDR3 is TGTGCCAGTCACGACAGGGCTAATTCACCCCTCCACTTT. This sequence encodes CASHDRANSPLHF. V usage is TRBV19 and J usage is TRBJ1-6; 7 positions match TRBD1. There are 13 residues in the CDR3. V dropped 8 bases and J dropped 6; count of bases not matched to a gene: 4. From germline, CDR1 is LNHDA and CDR2 SQIVND (reference sequence).

The V gene is TRBV5-1, the J gene TRBJ2-1; D is perhaps TRBD1 (6 bases). CDR3 length equals 16 residues. Germline-derived CDR1 and CDR2 are SGHRS and YFSETQ. The V gene lost 4 bases and the J gene lost 5 bases, with 19 bases spanning the gap. Written as DNA, the CDR3 is TGCGCCAGCAGCCAGGGGACCCCCACCCCCCACAATGAGCAGTTCTTC. It encodes CASSQGTPTPHNEQFF.

This clone came up a few times. This chain connects TRBV7-3 to TRBJ2-1; 11 bases match TRBD2. The V and J ends lost 4 bases and 7 bases, in that order; junction bases with no gene match: 6. CDR3 length equals 15 residues. The V gene's germline CDR1 is SGHTA and CDR2 FQGTGA. CDR3 loop: CASSSLSGGANEQFF. The CDR3 DNA reads as TGTGCCAGCAGCTCTCTTAGCGGGGGGGCGAATGAGCAGTTCTTC.